The 9 T cell receptor beta chains below all came from one sample that was sequenced in a study of CD8 T cells in ankylosing spondylitis. MiXCR, run by TCRdb on the 5' RACE reads, gives a single entry per CDR3 protein. This table holds about 300,000 distinct CDR3 sequences, under 14% found once. The specimen sequenced was blood, either unsorted or a sorted T cell fraction (not recorded which). The origin of the receptors is a female donor with ankylosing spondylitis or in good health (not recorded which).

This clonotype occurred many times. The genes are TRBV4-1 and TRBJ1-1, with D hard to call. The CDR3 length is 12 residues. Trimming removed 3 bases at V and 1 base at J, with 3 bases between. In germline, CDR1 is MGHRA, CDR2 YSYEKL. DNA of the CDR3: TGCGCCAGCAGCCACCAGAACACTGAAGCTTTCTTT. The encoded protein is CASSHQNTEAFF.

This clonotype was recorded at least ten times. The genes are TRBV6-5 and TRBJ1-1, with 7 bases fitting TRBD1. Germline V gene lookup returns CDR1 MNHEY and CDR2 SVGAGI. The CDR3 has 14 residues. V lost 8 bases and J lost 1; bases outside the gene matches: 7. The CDR3 DNA reads as TGTGCCAGCGTTGTCAGGACAGGGAACACTGAAGCTTTCTTT. As protein: CASVVRTGNTEAFF.

This clonotype was detected ten times or more. The V gene is TRBV6-5, the J gene TRBJ2-3; D perhaps matches TRBD2 (6 bases). Deletions cut 4 bases from V and 6 bases from J, with 29 bases between. This CDR3 is built from 19 residues. Germline-derived CDR1 and CDR2 are MNHEY and SVGAGI. The CDR3 sequence: CASSLNLRPPGVSPDTQYF. CDR3 coding DNA: TGTGCCAGCAGTTTAAATCTACGTCCCCCGGGAGTCTCCCCCGATACGCAGTATTTT.

Notes on this clonotype: This may be a read error, as it is one base from a much larger clone. The gene calls are TRBV20-1 and TRBJ1-5, with a possible D match to TRBD1 (6 bases). Germline values: CDR1 DFQATT, CDR2 SNEGSKA (reference sequence). This CDR3 spans 13 amino acids. V was clipped by 5 bases and J by 7 bases, with 15 bases between them. The CDR3 nucleotides are TGCAGTGCTTCTCTTACAGGGTCGCAGCCCCAGCATTTT. Encoded protein: CSASLTGSQPQHF.

This clonotype was observed many times. V usage is TRBV27 and J usage is TRBJ1-6, with D unresolved. Germline V lookup: CDR1 MNHEY, CDR2 SMNVEV (reference sequence). V was clipped by 2 bases and J by 0 bases, with 5 bases between them. CDR3 length equals 15 residues. In nucleotides, the CDR3 is TGTGCCAGCAGTTTAGGCAGCTCCTATAATTCACCCCTCCACTTT. Protein: CASSLGSSYNSPLHF.

This clonotype was picked up many times. The gene calls are TRBV12-3 or TRBV12-4 and TRBJ1-2; the D is unclear. The CDR3 is 10 amino acids. V dropped 1 base and J dropped 8 bases, with 2 bases sitting between them. The CDR3 spells CASSLGGYTF. In DNA form, the CDR3 reads TGTGCCAGCAGTTTAGGGGGCTACACCTTC.

The chain carries TRBV10-3 and TRBJ2-6; D gene ambiguous. CDR1 and CDR2 from the germline V gene are ENHRY and SYGVKD. The CDR3 is 19 amino acids. V was cut by 0 bases and J by 0 bases, with 15 bases left in between. The DNA for the CDR3 is TGTGCCATCAGTGAGTCGCTAGGGATCCCACTCTCTGGGGCCAACGTCCTGACTTTC. Amino acids: CAISESLGIPLSGANVLTF.

Ten or more counts support this clonotype. V is TRBV27 and J is TRBJ2-2, with a tentative D call TRBD1 (5 bases). The CDR3 length is 15 residues. Germline V gene lookup returns CDR1 MNHEY and CDR2 SMNVEV (reference sequence). Trimming removed 8 bases at V and 3 bases at J, with 16 bases between. CDR3 sequence: CASRSGRVDTGELFF. Here the CDR3 DNA reads TGTGCCAGCCGGTCGGGCAGGGTGGACACCGGGGAGCTGTTTTTT.

J is TRBJ2-1 and V is TRBV5-1; TRBD2 matches 12 bases. Per the germline V gene, CDR1 is SGHRS and CDR2 is YFSETQ. V lost 2 bases to trimming and J lost 2 bases; unmatched junction nucleotides: 5. CDR3 length equals 17 residues. CDR3 sequence (DNA): TGCGCCAGCAGCTTCGGACTAGCGGGAAGTGCCTACAATGAGCAGTTCTTC. Protein product: CASSFGLAGSAYNEQFF.